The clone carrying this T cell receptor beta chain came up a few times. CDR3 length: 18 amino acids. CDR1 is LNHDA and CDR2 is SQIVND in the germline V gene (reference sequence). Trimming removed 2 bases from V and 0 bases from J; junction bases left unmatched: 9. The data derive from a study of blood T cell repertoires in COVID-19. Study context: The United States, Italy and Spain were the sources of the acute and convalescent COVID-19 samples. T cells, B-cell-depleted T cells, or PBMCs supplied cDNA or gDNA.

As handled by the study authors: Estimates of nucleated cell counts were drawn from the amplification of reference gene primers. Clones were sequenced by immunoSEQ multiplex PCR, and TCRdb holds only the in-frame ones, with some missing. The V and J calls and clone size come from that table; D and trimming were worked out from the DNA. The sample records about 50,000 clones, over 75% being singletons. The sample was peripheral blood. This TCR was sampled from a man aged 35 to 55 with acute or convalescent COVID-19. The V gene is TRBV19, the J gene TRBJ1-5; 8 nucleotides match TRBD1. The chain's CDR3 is CASSINRGDILSNQPQHF. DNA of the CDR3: TGTGCCAGTAGTATAAACAGGGGGGATATCCTTAGCAATCAGCCCCAGCATTTT.